Listed below are T cell receptor beta chains from one sample, sequenced in a study of blood T cell repertoires in COVID-19. Repertoires were generated with immunoSEQ multiplex PCR, while TCRdb's copy carries only in-frame clones and drops some. The table includes more than 300,000 clones, about 90% detected once. Sequencing was performed on peripheral blood. The origin of the receptors is a woman under 40 with COVID-19, enrolled during active disease. Both conserved end residues are part of each CDR3. A D gene is named only where the DNA matches it firmly. Size is stated for part of the rows, as once, few or many counts, or as a class when the clone is expanded.

d_call j_call v_call clone_size cdr3_nt cdr3_aa
. TRBJ2-7 TRBV2 . TGTGCCAGCAGTGAATATCCTGACGAGCAGTACTTC CASSEYPDEQYF
. TRBJ2-3 TRBV9 . TGTGCCAGCAGCGATCACAGGGGAGGCTTGGATACGCAGTATTTT CASSDHRGGLDTQYF
. TRBJ2-7 TRBV12-3/TRBV12-4 once TGTGCCAGCAGTCTGCGACAGTCCTACGAGCAGTACTTC CASSLRQSYEQYF
TRBD2 TRBJ2-1 TRBV9 . TGTGCCAGCAGCGGTGGGACTAGCGGGAGGGCCGGCTACAATGAGCAGTTCTTC CASSGGTSGRAGYNEQFF
TRBD1 TRBJ1-5 TRBV25-1 . TGTGCCAGCATAAGGACAGGGGGCAATCAGCCCCAGCATTTT CASIRTGGNQPQHF
TRBD2 TRBJ2-5 TRBV4-1 . TGCGCCAGCAGCCTCAAACTAGCGGGAGGCTACGATGAGACCCAGTACTTC CASSLKLAGGYDETQYF
. TRBJ2-5 TRBV11-1 . TGTGCCAGCAGTTACCTTATCGAGGGGACCCAGTACTTC CASSYLIEGTQYF
. TRBJ2-3 TRBV30 . TGTGCCTGGACCCAGCGCAAAGACACAGATACGCAGTATTTT CAWTQRKDTDTQYF
TRBD2 TRBJ2-3 TRBV11-2 . TGTGCCAGCAGCTTAGTAACGGGAGGGCCGAATACGCAGTATTTT CASSLVTGGPNTQYF
. TRBJ2-7 TRBV7-2 . TGTGCCAGCAGCCTCGAGGGCCGATCCGACGAGCAGTACTTC CASSLEGRSDEQYF
. TRBJ2-7 TRBV10-1 . TGCGCCAGCAGTGAGAAGCGGCAGGTCGGCGAGCAGTACTTC CASSEKRQVGEQYF
TRBD1 TRBJ1-2 TRBV5-1 . TGCGCCAGCAGCCCCGGGACAGGGGCCCAGGGTGACTATGGCTACACCTTC CASSPGTGAQGDYGYTF
. TRBJ1-5 TRBV19 . TGTGCCAGTCACACAGGGATTGCTCAGCCCCAGCATTTT CASHTGIAQPQHF
. TRBJ2-1 TRBV15 once TGTGCCACCAGCAGGGATAGCGGACAGCAGTTCTTC CATSRDSGQQFF
TRBD1 TRBJ1-5 TRBV30 . TGTGCCTGGAAAGGGCAGGGGGATCAGCCCCAGCATTTT CAWKGQGDQPQHF
. TRBJ2-1 TRBV5-4 . TGTGCCAGCAGCCCTCCAGGGAATGAGCAGTTCTTC CASSPPGNEQFF
. TRBJ1-1 TRBV28 . TGTGCCAGCAGGACGCCTAGGGAAGCTTTCTTT CASRTPREAFF